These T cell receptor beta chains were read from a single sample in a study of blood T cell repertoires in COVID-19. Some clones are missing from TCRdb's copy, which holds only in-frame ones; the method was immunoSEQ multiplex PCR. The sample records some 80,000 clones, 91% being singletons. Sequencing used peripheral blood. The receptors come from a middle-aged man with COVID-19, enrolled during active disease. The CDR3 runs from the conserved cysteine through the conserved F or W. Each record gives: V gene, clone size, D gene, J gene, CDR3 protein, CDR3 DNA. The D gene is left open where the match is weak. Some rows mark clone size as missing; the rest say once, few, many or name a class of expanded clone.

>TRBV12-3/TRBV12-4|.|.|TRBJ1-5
CASMGGYNQPQHF
TGTGCCAGCATGGGGGGGTACAATCAGCCCCAGCATTTT
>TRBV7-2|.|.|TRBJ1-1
CASSSLGASEAFF
TGTGCCAGCAGCTCTTTGGGGGCGAGTGAAGCTTTCTTT
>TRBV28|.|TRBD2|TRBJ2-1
CASSPTSGGDREQFF
TGTGCCAGCAGTCCGACTAGCGGGGGGGACCGTGAGCAGTTCTTC
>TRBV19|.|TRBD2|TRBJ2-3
CASSMTSGSTDTQYF
TGTGCCAGTAGTATGACTAGCGGAAGCACAGATACGCAGTATTTT
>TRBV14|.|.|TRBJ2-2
CASSQAGLTGELFF
TGTGCCAGCAGCCAAGCAGGGCTCACCGGGGAGCTGTTTTTT
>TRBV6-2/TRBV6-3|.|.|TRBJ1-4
CASSYQGLNEKLFF
TGTGCCAGCAGTTACCAGGGTCTGAATGAAAAACTGTTTTTT
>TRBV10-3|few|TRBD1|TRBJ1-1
CAIRPPDRANTEAFF
TGTGCCATCCGACCCCCGGACAGGGCGAACACTGAAGCTTTCTTT
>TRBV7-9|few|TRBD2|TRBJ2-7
CASSLAPAGGGDEQYF
TGTGCCAGCAGCTTAGCGCCAGCGGGAGGCGGCGACGAGCAGTACTTC
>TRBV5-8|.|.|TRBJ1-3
CASSLRGISGNTIYF
TGTGCCAGCAGCTTGAGGGGGATCTCTGGAAACACCATATATTTT
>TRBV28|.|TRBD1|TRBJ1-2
CASSLGQGARGYTF
TGTGCCAGCAGTCTGGGACAGGGGGCGAGGGGCTACACCTTC
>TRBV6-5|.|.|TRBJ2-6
CASSQGFGANVLTF
TGTGCCAGCAGCCAGGGGTTTGGGGCCAACGTCCTGACTTTC
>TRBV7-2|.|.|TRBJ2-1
CASSGRDRSSYNEQFF
TGTGCCAGCAGCGGGAGGGACAGGAGCTCCTACAATGAGCAGTTCTTC
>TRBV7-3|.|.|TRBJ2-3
CASSLSRADTQYF
TGTGCCAGCAGCTTATCCCGGGCAGATACGCAGTATTTT
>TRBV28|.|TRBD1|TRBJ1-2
CASNPGQYGYTF
TGTGCCAGCAACCCGGGACAGTATGGCTACACCTTC
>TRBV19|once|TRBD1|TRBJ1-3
CATTDRGLLSGNTIYF
TGTGCCACTACCGACAGGGGCCTTCTCTCTGGAAACACCATATATTTT
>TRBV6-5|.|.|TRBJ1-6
CASSYTQAGDSPLHF
TGTGCCAGCAGTTACACGCAGGCGGGGGACTCACCCCTCCACTTT
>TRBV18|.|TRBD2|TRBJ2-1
CASSPTRDRRLAASNEQFF
TGTGCCAGCTCCCCTACCAGGGACCGTAGACTAGCGGCCTCCAATGAGCAGTTCTTC
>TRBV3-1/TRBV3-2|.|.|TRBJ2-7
CASSQDSGYSSYEQYF
TGTGCCAGCAGCCAAGATAGCGGCTATTCCTCCTACGAGCAGTACTTC
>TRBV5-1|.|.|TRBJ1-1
CASSLDGDTEAFF
TGCGCCAGCAGCTTGGACGGGGACACTGAAGCTTTCTTT
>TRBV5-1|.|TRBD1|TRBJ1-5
CASSSGGESNQPQHF
TGCGCCAGCAGTTCAGGGGGCGAAAGCAATCAGCCCCAGCATTTT
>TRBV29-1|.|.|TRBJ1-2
CSVEFQGPGYGYTF
TGCAGCGTTGAGTTCCAGGGTCCTGGCTATGGCTACACCTTC
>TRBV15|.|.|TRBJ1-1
CATSRDFHPQATEAFF
TGTGCCACCAGCAGAGATTTTCACCCCCAGGCAACTGAAGCTTTCTTT
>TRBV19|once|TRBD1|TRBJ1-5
CASSFTGEVGQPQHF
TGTGCCAGTAGTTTTACAGGGGAGGTTGGCCAGCCCCAGCATTTT
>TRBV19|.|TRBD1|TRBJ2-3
CASSINRDRAADTQYF
TGTGCCAGTAGTATAAACCGGGACAGGGCGGCAGATACGCAGTATTTT
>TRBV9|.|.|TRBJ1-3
CASSVDGGNTIYF
TGTGCCAGCAGCGTAGATGGGGGCAACACCATATATTTT
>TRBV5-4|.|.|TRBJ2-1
CASSLAGRGEQFF
TGTGCCAGCAGCTTGGCCGGAAGAGGAGAGCAGTTCTTC
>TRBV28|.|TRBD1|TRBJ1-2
CASRTSGGSGGYTF
TGTGCCAGCAGGACCTCAGGGGGCTCAGGTGGCTACACCTTC
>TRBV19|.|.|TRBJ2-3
CAPLSAASTDTQYF
TGTGCCCCCCTTAGCGCCGCTAGCACAGATACGCAGTATTTT
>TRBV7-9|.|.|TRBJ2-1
CASTDGESSYNEQFF
TGTGCCAGCACCGACGGGGAGAGCTCCTACAATGAGCAGTTCTTC
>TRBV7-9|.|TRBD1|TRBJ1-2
CASSLISTGSGYTF
TGTGCCAGCAGCTTAATTTCGACAGGGAGTGGCTACACCTTC
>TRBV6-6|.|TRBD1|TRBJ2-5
CASSLRQGEVEGTQYF
TGTGCCAGCAGCCTTAGACAGGGAGAGGTCGAGGGAACCCAGTACTTC
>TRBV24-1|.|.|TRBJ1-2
CATSDRRRHLNYGYTF
TGTGCCACCAGTGATCGAAGAAGACACCTTAACTATGGCTACACCTTC
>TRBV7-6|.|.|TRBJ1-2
CASSLGGGGDYGYTF
TGTGCCAGCAGCTTGGGGGGTGGAGGAGACTATGGCTACACCTTC
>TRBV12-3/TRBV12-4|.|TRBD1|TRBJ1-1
CASSFRQGTEAFF
TGTGCCAGCAGTTTTCGACAGGGCACTGAAGCTTTCTTT
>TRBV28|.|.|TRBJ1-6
CASSLTTDNSPLHF
TGTGCCAGCAGTTTAACGACAGATAATTCACCCCTCCACTTT
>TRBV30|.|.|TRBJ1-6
CAWSAGARNSPLHF
TGTGCCTGGAGTGCCGGAGCAAGGAATTCACCCCTCCACTTT
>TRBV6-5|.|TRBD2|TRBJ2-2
CASSPLAVNTGELFF
TGTGCCAGCAGTCCCCTAGCGGTCAACACCGGGGAGCTGTTTTTT
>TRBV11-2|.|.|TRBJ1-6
CASSSLAGSNSPLHF
TGTGCCAGCAGCTCCCTCGCAGGGTCAAATTCACCCCTCCACTTT
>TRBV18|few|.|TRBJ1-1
CASSPIRENTEAFF
TGTGCCAGCTCACCCATCAGGGAGAACACTGAAGCTTTCTTT
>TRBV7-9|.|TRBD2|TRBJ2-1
CASSSAGLPREQFF
TGTGCCAGCAGCTCAGCGGGACTGCCTAGAGAGCAGTTCTTC
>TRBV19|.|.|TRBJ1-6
CASSPRVRPGSPLHF
TGTGCCAGTAGCCCCAGGGTCCGCCCCGGATCACCCCTCCACTTT
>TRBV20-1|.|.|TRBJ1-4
CSASQGKGSNEKLFF
TGCAGTGCTAGTCAGGGAAAAGGCAGTAATGAAAAACTGTTTTTT
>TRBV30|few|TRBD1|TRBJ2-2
CAWRGTDTGELFF
TGTGCCTGGAGGGGGACAGATACCGGGGAGCTGTTTTTT
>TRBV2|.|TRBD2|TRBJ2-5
CASSLTSGSGETQYF
TGTGCCAGCAGTCTGACTAGCGGGAGTGGAGAGACCCAGTACTTC
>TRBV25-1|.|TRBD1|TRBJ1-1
CASRQQGQLNTEAFF
TGTGCCAGCCGACAACAGGGGCAACTGAACACTGAAGCTTTCTTT
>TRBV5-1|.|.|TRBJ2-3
CASSESETRSTDTQYF
TGCGCCAGCAGCGAGAGCGAAACCAGAAGCACAGATACGCAGTATTTT